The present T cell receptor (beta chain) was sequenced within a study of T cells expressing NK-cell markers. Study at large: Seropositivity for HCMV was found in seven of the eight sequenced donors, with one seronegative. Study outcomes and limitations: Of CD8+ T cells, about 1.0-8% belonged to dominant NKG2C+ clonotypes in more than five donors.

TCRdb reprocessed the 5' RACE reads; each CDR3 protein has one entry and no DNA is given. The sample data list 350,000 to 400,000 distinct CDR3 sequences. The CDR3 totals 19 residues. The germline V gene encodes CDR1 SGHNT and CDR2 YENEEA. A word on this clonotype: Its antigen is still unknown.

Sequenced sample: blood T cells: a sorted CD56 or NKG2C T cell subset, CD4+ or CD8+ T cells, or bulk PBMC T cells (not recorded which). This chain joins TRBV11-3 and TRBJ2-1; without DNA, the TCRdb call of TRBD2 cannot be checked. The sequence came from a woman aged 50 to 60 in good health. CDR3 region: CASSLQGCTSGRSYNEQFF.